The 19 T cell receptor beta chains listed next were all sequenced from one sample in a study of cytomegalovirus exposure and HLA in healthy donors. Assay: immunoSEQ multiplex PCR; the TCRdb copy retains only in-frame clones and omits some. The repertoire holds 65,000 to 75,000 clones, with around 96% as singletons. Sequencing was carried out using PBMCs. The receptors were sampled from a woman aged 18-29 years in good health and CMV-seropositive.

The chain is built from TRBV7-2 and TRBJ2-5; 8 bases line up with TRBD2. The J segment lost 3 bases and the V segment lost 3 bases, leaving 3 bases of the junction unmatched. This CDR3 has 14 residues. CDR1 and CDR2 (germline): SGHTA, FQGNSA. The DNA of the CDR3 is TGTGCCAGCAGCTTCGTAGCGGGAAAAGAGACCCAGTACTTC. Translated, it gives CASSFVAGKETQYF.

The genes are TRBV18 and TRBJ2-2; D is ambiguous. The CDR3 runs 13 residues. The germline V and J ends were trimmed by 3 bases and 1 base, with 3 bases remaining between them. Germline V gene sequence: CDR1 KGHSH, CDR2 LQKENI. The CDR3 protein is CASSPQNTGELFF. The CDR3 DNA sequence: TGTGCCAGCTCACCCCAGAACACCGGGGAGCTGTTTTTT.

V usage is TRBV5-1 and J usage is TRBJ1-1; 9 nucleotides align to TRBD1. Trimming took 4 bases from V and 1 from J; bases not matched to a gene: 5. Germline assignment: CDR1 SGHRS and CDR2 YFSETQ. The CDR3 loop spans 15 amino acids. DNA for the CDR3: TGCGCCAGCAGCACAGGGGGCGCGAAGAACACTGAAGCTTTCTTT. It translates to CASSTGGAKNTEAFF.

This sequence joins TRBV11-3 and TRBJ2-7; 7 bases line up with TRBD2. With V trimmed by 1 base and J by 6 bases, 9 bases remained unmatched. CDR3 length: 15 amino acids. The V gene's germline CDR1 is SGHNT and CDR2 YENEEA. The DNA of the CDR3 is TGTGCCAGCAGCTTAGTGGCGGGAGAGGGCTCCGAGCAGTACTTC. It codes for CASSLVAGEGSEQYF.

The chain has TRBV5-4 and TRBJ2-3, with a possible D match to TRBD1 (5 bases). The V gene's germline CDR1 is SGHNT and CDR2 YYREEE (reference sequence). V shed 0 bases and J shed 0 bases, with 8 bases lying between them. This CDR3 has 15 amino acids. The CDR3 sequence: CASSLGQLSTDTQYF. CDR3 DNA sequence: TGTGCCAGCAGCTTGGGACAGTTGAGCACAGATACGCAGTATTTT.

This chain joins TRBV7-2 and TRBJ2-7; TRBD1 matches at 8 bases. The CDR3 extends over 13 amino acids. Germline V CDR1 and CDR2: SGHTA, FQGNSA. Losses at the gene ends were 1 base for V and 6 bases for J; bases not matched to a gene: 2. The DNA for the CDR3 is TGTGCCAGCAGCTTAGGGACAGGGAGCGAGCAGTACTTC. It yields the protein CASSLGTGSEQYF.

The CDR3 sequence: CASSDRGETQYF. DNA for the CDR3: TGTGCCAGCAGCGACAGGGGGGAGACCCAGTACTTC. This chain joins TRBV9 and TRBJ2-5, with TRBD1 identical over 8 bases. Germline CDR1 and CDR2: SGDLS and YYNGEE. Germline trimming cut 3 bases from V and 5 bases from J; bases unmatched to any gene: 0. The CDR3 runs to 12 residues.

This clone has only a few counts. The V call is TRBV6-4, the J call TRBJ2-1; 13 bases agree with TRBD2. The CDR3 is made up of 14 amino acids. CDR1 MRHNA and CDR2 SNTAGT come from the germline V gene. Losses at the gene ends were 4 bases for V and 6 bases for J; bases not matched to a gene: 0. The CDR3 DNA reads as TGTGCCAGCAGTGGGACTAGCGGGAGCAATGAGCAGTTCTTC. Its protein product is CASSGTSGSNEQFF.

This clone showed up just a few times. This sequence joins TRBV4-1 and TRBJ1-2; D possibly corresponds to TRBD1 (6 bases). There are 14 residues in the CDR3. Per the germline V gene, CDR1 is MGHRA and CDR2 is YSYEKL. V was pared by 0 bases and J by 6 bases, with 11 bases between. CDR3 nucleotide sequence: TGCGCCAGCAGCCAAGATCAACAGGGTCATGGCTACACCTTC. It is translated as CASSQDQQGHGYTF.

This chain connects TRBV7-9 to TRBJ2-7; possibly TRBD1 for D (5 bases). Per the germline V gene, CDR1 is SEHNR and CDR2 is FQNEAQ (reference sequence). Trimming removed 4 bases from V and 1 base from J, with 14 bases in between. There are 15 residues in the CDR3. The CDR3 DNA reads as TGTGCCAGCAGCTCATTAGTGGGGCTTTCCTACGAGCAGTACTTC. Translating gives CASSSLVGLSYEQYF. Supplemented by reference TRBV7-9 and TRBJ2-7, the full variable domain reads DTGVSQNPRHKITKRGQNVTFRCDPISEHNRLYWYRQTLGQGPEFLTYFQNEAQLEKSRLLSDRFSAERPKGSFSTLEIQRTEQGDSAMYLCASSSLVGLSYEQYFGPGTRLTVT.

This chain uses TRBV27 with TRBJ2-7; possible D gene TRBD1, 6 bases. This CDR3 is 15 amino acids long. Germline CDR1 MNHEY, CDR2 SMNVEV (reference sequence). The V end was cut by 3 bases, the J end by 4 bases, with 16 bases between. The CDR3 protein is CASSFLARGAYEQYF. Here the CDR3 DNA reads TGTGCCAGCAGTTTTTTGGCCAGGGGAGCTTACGAGCAGTACTTC.

The chain uses TRBV2 and TRBJ2-3; D perhaps matches TRBD2 (6 bases). This CDR3 spans 16 amino acids. The germline CDR1 and CDR2 sequences are SNHLY and FYNNEI. The ends were cut back, 4 bases at V and 2 bases at J, with 16 bases in the middle. The CDR3 region is CASSGEGGISTDTQYF. In DNA form, the CDR3 reads TGTGCCAGCAGTGGAGAGGGCGGGATATCCACAGATACGCAGTATTTT.

The J gene is TRBJ1-5, the V gene TRBV28; D perhaps matches TRBD1 (6 bases). The CDR3 is 13 residues long. Trimming pared 3 bases from V and 7 bases from J, leaving 10 bases between. Looked up from germline, CDR1 is MDHEN and CDR2 is SYDVKM. The CDR3 sequence is CASSLTGGQPQHF. In DNA, the CDR3 is TGTGCCAGCAGTTTGACAGGTGGACAGCCCCAGCATTTT.

The genes are TRBV4-1 and TRBJ2-3, with 7 bases matching TRBD1. Losses at the gene ends were 4 bases for V and 2 bases for J; bases not matched to a gene: 12. Germline assignment: CDR1 MGHRA and CDR2 YSYEKL. This CDR3 comprises 17 residues. CDR3 residues: CASSLPGIGTDTDTQYF. The CDR3 DNA follows: TGCGCCAGCAGCCTCCCTGGCATAGGGACAGACACAGATACGCAGTATTTT.

The chain employs TRBV6-6 and TRBJ1-4; TRBD1 is a possible D gene (6 bases). Germline V gives CDR1 MNHNY, CDR2 SVGAGI (reference sequence). The CDR3 is 16 residues long. Between the trimmed V and J ends, which lost 0 bases and 2 bases, there was a span of 10 bases. CDR3 coding DNA: TGTGCCAGCAGTTACTCAGGGGGTAACACTAATGAAAAACTGTTTTTT. The encoded protein is CASSYSGGNTNEKLFF.

The chain employs TRBV28 and TRBJ1-5, with 9 bases that match TRBD1. The germline V gene encodes CDR1 MDHEN and CDR2 SYDVKM. The CDR3 runs to 15 residues. The V gene end was trimmed by 5 bases and the J gene end by 2 bases; junction bases not matched to a gene: 4. CDR3 in amino acids: CASSRDRVGNQPQHF. The CDR3 region has the DNA TGTGCCAGCAGTCGGGACAGGGTTGGCAATCAGCCCCAGCATTTT. Variable domain in full (rest from reference TRBV28 and TRBJ1-5): DVKVTQSSRYLVKRTGEKVFLECVQDMDHENMFWYRQDPGLGLRLIYFSYDVKMKEKGDIPEGYSVSREKKERFSLILESASTNQTSMYLCASSRDRVGNQPQHFGDGTRLSIL.

The chain uses TRBV6-1 and TRBJ1-1, with a tentative D call TRBD1 (5 bases). The V and J ends lost 2 bases and 5 bases respectively, with 15 bases between them. The CDR3 extends over 15 amino acids. Germline values: CDR1 MNHNS, CDR2 SASEGT. The CDR3 region has the DNA TGTGCCAGCAGTGAATGGCAGGGAGGAGGTACTGAAGCTTTCTTT. As protein: CASSEWQGGGTEAFF.

The chain uses TRBV7-9 and TRBJ1-1; possible D gene TRBD1, 6 bases. CDR1 is SEHNR, CDR2 FQNEAQ, per germline (reference sequence). The CDR3 totals 16 residues. Trimming left V 7 bases short and J 1 base short, with 19 bases between. The CDR3 protein is CASIQVTGTPNTEAFF. The CDR3 region has the DNA TGTGCCAGCATTCAAGTAACCGGGACACCGAACACTGAAGCTTTCTTT.

Concerning this clone: The junction and the germline gene differ at one end; a read error may be behind it. J is TRBJ1-5 and V is TRBV28; 8 nucleotides agree with TRBD1. The CDR3 spans 17 residues. From germline, CDR1 is MDHEN and CDR2 SYDVKM. DNA for the CDR3: TGTGCCAGCAGTTTACCGCCCCCCCAGGGGGCGATCAGCCCATCTACGTTT. Amino acid sequence: CASSLPPPQGAISPSTF.